The source of this T cell receptor beta chain is a study of T cell changes during pregnancy in multiple sclerosis. Trimming shortened V by 0 bases and J by 7 bases, and 15 bases separated the two germline ends. CDR1 and CDR2 (germline): GTSNPN, SVGIG (reference sequence). CDR3 size: 15 residues. Clones were read by immunoSEQ multiplex PCR, and TCRdb kept only the in-frame ones, dropping some. The sample has tens of thousands of clones, about 93% seen once; the top ten hold 0.5% to 0.65%. The genes are TRBV30 and TRBJ1-4; D possibly corresponds to TRBD1 (6 bases). Sequenced material: CD4+ T cells from peripheral blood mononuclear cells, taken in the third trimester of pregnancy. This TCR derives from a female donor with multiple sclerosis, enrolled in a pregnancy study. The chain's CDR3 is CAWSVRRGGPEKLFF. The CDR3 DNA follows: TGTGCCTGGAGTGTAAGGCGGGGGGGGCCTGAAAAACTGTTTTTT.